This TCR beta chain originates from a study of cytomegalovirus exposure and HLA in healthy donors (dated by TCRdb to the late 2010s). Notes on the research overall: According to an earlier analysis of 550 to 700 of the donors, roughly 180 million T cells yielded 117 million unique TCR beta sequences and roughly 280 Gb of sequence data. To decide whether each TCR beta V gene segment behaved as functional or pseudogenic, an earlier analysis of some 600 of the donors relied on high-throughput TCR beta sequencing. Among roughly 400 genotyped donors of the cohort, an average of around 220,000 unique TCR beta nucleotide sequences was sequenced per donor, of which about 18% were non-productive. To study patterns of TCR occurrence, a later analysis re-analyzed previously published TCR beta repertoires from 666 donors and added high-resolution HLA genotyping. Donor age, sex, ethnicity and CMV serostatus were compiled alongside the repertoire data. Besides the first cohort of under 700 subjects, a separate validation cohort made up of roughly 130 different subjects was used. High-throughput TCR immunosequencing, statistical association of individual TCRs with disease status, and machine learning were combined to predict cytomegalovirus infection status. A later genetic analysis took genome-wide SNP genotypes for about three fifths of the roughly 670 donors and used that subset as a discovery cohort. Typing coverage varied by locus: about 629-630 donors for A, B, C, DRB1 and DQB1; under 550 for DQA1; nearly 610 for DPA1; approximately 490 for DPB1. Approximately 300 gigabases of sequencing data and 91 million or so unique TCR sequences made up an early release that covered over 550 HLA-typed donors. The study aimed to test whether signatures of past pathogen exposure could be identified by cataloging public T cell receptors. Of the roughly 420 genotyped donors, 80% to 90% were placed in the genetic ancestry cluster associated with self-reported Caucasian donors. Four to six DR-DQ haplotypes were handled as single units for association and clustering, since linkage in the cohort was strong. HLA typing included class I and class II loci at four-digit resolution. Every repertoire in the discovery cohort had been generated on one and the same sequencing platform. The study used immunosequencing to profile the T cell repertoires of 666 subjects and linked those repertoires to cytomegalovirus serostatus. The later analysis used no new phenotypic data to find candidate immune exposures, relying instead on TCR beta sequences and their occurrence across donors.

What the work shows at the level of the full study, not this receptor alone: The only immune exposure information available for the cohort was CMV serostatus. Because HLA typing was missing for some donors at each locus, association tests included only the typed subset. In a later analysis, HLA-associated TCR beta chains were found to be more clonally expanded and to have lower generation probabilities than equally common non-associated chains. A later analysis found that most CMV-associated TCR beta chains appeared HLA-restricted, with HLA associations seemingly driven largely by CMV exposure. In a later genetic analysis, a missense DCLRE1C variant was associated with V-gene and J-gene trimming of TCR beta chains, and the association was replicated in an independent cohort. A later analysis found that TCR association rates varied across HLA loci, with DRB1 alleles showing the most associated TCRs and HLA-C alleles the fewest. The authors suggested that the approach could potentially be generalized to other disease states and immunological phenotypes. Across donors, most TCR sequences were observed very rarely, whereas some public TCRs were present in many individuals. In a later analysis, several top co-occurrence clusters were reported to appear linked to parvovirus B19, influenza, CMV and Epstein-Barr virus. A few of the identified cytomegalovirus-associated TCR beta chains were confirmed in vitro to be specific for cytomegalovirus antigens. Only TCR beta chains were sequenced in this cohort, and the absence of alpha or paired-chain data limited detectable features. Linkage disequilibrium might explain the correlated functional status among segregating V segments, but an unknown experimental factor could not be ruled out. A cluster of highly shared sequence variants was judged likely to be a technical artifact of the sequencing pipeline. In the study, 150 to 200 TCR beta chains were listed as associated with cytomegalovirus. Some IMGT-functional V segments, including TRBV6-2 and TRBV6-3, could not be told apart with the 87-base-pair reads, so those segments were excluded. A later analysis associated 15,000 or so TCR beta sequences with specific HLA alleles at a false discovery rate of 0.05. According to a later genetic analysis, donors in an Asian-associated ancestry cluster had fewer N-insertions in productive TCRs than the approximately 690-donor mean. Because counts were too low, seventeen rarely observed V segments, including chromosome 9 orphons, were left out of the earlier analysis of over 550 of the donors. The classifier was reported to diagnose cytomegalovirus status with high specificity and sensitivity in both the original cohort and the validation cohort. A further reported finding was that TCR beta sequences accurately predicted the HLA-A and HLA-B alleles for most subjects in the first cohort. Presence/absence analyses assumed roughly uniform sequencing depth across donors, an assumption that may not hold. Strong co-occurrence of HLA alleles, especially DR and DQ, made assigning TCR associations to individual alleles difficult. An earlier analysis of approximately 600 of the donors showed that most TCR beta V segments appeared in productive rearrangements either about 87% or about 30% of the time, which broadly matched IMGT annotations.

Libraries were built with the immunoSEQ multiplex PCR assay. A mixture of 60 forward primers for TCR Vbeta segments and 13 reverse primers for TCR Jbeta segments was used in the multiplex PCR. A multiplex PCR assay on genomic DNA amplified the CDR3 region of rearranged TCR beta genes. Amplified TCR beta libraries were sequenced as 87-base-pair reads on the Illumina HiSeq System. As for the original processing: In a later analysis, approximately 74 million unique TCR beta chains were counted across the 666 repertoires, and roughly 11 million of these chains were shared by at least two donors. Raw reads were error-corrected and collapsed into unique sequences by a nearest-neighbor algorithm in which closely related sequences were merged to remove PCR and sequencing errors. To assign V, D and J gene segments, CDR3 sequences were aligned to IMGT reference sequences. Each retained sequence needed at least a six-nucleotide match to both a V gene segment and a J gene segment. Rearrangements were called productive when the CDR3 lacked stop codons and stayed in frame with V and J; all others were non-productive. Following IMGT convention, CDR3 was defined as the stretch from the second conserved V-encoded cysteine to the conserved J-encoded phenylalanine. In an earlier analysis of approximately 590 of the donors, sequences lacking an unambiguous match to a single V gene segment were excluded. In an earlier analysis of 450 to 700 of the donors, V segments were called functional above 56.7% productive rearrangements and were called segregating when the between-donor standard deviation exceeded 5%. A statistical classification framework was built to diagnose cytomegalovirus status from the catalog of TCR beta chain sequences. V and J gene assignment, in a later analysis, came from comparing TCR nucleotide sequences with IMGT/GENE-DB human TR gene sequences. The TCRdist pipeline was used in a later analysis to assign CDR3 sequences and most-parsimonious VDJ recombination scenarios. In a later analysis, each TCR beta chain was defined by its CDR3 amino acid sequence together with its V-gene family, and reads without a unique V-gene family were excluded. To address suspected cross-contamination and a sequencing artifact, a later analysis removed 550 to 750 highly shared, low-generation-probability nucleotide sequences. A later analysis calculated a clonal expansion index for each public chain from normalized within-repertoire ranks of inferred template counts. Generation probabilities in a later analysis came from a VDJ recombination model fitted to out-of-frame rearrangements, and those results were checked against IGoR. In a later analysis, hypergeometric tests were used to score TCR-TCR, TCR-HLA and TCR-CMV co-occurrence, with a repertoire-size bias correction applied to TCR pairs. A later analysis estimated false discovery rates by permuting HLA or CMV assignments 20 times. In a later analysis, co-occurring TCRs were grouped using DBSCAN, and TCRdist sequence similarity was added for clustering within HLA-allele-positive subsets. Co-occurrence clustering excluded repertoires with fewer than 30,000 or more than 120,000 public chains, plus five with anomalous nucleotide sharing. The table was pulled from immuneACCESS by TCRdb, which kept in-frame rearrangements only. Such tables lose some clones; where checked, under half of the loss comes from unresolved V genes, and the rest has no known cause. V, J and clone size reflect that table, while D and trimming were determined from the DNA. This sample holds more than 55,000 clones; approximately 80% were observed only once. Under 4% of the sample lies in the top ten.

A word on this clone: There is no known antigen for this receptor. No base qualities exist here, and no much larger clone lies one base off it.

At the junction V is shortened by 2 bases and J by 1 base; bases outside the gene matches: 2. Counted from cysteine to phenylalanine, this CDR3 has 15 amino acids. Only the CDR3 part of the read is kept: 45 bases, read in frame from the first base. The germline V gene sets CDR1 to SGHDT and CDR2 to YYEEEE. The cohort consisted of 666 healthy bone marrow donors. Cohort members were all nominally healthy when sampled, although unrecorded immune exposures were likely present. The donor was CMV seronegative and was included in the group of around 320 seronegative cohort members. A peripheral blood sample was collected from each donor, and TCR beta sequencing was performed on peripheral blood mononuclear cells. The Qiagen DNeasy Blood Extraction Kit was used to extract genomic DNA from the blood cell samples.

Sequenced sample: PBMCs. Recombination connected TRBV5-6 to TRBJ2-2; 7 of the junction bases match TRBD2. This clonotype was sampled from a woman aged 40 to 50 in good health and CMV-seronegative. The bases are TGTGCCAGCAGCTTAATAGCGGGGAACACCGGGGAGCTGTTTTTT. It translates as CASSLIAGNTGELFF.